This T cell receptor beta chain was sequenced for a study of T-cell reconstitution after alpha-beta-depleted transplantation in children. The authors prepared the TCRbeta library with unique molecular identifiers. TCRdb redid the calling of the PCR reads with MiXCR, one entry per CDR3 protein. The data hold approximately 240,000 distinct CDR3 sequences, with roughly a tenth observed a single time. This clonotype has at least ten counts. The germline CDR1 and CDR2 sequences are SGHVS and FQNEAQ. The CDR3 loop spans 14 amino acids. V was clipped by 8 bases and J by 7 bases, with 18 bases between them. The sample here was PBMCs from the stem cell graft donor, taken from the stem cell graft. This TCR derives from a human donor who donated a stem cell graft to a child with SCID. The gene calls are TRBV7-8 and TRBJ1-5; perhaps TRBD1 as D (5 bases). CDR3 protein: CASREGALGQPQHF. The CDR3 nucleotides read TGTGCCAGCCGTGAAGGGGCTCTGGGGCAGCCCCAGCATTTT.